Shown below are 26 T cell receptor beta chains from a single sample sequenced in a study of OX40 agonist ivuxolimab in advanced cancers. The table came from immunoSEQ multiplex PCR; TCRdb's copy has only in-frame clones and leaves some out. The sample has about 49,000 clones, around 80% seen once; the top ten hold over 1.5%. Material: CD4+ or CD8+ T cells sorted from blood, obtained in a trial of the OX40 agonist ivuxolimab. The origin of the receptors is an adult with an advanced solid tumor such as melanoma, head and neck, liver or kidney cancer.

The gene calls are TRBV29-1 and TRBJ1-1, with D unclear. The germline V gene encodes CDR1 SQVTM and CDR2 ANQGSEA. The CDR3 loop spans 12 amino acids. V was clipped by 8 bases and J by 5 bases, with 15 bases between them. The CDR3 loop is CSYSRGLTEAFF. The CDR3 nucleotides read TGCAGCTACAGTCGGGGTTTAACTGAAGCTTTCTTT. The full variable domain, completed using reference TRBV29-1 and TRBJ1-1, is SAVISQKPSRDICQRGTSLTIQCQVDSQVTMMFWYRQQPGQSLTLIATANQGSEATYESGFVIDKFPISRPNLTFSTLTVSNMSPEDSSIYLCSYSRGLTEAFFGQGTRLTVV.

CDR3 coding DNA: TGTGCCAGCAGGAAGGGACTAGCGGAGACCACCGGGGAGCTGTTTTTT. It codes for CASRKGLAETTGELFF. V and J are TRBV9 and TRBJ2-2, with TRBD2 matching over 11 bases. The CDR3 covers 16 residues. Trimming cost V 5 bases and J 4 bases; bases outside gene matches: 7. The germline V gene has CDR1 SGDLS and CDR2 YYNGEE.

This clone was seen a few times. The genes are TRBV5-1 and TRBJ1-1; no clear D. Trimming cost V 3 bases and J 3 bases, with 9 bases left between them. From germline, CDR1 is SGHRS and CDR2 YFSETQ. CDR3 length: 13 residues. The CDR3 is CASSSDVYTEAFF. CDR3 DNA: TGCGCCAGCAGCTCGGATGTGTACACTGAAGCTTTCTTT.

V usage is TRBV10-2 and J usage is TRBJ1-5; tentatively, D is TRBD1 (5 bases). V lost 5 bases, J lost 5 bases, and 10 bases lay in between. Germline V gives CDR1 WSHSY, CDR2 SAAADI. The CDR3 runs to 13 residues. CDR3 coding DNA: TGCGCCAGCAGTTTCCAGGGCTATCAGCCCCAGCATTTT. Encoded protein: CASSFQGYQPQHF.

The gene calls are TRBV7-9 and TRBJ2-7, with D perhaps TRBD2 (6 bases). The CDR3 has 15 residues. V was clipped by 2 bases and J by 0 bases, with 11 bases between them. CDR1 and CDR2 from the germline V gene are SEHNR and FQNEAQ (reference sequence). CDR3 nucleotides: TGTGCCAGCAGCTTATCTAGCGCCCGCTCCTACGAGCAGTACTTC. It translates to CASSLSSARSYEQYF.

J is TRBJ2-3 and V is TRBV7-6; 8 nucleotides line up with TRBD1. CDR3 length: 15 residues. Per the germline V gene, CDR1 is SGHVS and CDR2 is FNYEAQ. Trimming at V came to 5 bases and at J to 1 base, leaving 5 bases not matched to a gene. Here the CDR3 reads CASSPQGARTDTQYF. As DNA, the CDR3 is TGTGCCAGCAGCCCCCAGGGGGCTCGCACAGATACGCAGTATTTT.

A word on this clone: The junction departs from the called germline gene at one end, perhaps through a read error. CDR3 nucleotides: TGTGCCAGCAGCCTAGCGGGAGGGCCGGGGGAGCAGTACTTC. Amino acids: CASSLAGGPGEQYF. The V and J genes are TRBV7-2 and TRBJ2-7; 12 bases are shared with TRBD2. Germline CDR1 SGHTA, CDR2 FQGNSA. The CDR3 sequence is 14 residues long.

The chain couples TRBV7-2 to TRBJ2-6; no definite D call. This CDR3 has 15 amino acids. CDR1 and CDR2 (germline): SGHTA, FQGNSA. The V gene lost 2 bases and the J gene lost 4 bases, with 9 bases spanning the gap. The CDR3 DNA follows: TGTGCCAGCAGCTTAAACGGTCCCGGGGCCAACGTCCTGACTTTC. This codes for CASSLNGPGANVLTF.

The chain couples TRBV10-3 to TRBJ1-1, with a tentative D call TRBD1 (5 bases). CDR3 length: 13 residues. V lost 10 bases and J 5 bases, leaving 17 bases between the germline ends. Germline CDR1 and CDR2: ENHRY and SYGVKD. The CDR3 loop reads CATRQPTGTEAFF. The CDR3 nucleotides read TGTGCCACCAGACAGCCGACGGGGACTGAAGCTTTCTTT.

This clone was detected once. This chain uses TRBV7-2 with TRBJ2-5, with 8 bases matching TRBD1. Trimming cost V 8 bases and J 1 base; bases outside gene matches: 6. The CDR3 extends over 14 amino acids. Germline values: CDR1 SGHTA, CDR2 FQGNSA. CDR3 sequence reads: CASGGGQAQETQYF. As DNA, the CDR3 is TGTGCCAGCGGTGGGGGACAGGCCCAAGAGACCCAGTACTTC.

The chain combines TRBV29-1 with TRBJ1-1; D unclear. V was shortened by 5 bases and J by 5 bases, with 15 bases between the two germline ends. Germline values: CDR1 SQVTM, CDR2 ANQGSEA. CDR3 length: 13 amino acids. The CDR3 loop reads CSVLKTTGTEAFF. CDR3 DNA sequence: TGCAGCGTTCTTAAAACTACCGGGACTGAAGCTTTCTTT. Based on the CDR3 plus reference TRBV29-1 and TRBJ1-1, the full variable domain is SAVISQKPSRDICQRGTSLTIQCQVDSQVTMMFWYRQQPGQSLTLIATANQGSEATYESGFVIDKFPISRPNLTFSTLTVSNMSPEDSSIYLCSVLKTTGTEAFFGQGTRLTVV.

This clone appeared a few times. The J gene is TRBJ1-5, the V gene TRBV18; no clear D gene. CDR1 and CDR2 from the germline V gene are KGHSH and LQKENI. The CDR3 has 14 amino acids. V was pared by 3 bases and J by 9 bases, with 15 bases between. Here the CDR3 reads CASSPSGSGGPQHF. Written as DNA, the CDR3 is TGTGCCAGCTCACCCTCGGGCAGCGGAGGGCCCCAGCATTTT.

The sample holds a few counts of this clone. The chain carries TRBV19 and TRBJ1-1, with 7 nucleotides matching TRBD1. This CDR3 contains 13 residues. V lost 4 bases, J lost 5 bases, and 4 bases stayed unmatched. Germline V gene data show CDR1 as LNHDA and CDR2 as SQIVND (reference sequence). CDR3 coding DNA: TGTGCCAGTAGTAAGGGGGCGGCGACTGAAGCTTTCTTT. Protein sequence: CASSKGAATEAFF.

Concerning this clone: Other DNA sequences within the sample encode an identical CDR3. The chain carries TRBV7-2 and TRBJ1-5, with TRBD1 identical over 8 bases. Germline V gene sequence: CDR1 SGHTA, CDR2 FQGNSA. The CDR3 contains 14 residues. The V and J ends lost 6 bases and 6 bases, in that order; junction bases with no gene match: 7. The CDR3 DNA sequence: TGTGCCAGCAGTTTTTTACAGGGGGGTCAGCCCCAGCATTTT. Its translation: CASSFLQGGQPQHF.

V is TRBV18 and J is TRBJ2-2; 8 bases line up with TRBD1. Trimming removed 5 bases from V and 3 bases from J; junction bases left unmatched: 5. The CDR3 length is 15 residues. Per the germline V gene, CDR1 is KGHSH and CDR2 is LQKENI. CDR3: CASSSTGEYTGELFF. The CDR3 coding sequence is TGTGCCAGCTCATCGACAGGGGAGTACACCGGGGAGCTGTTTTTT.

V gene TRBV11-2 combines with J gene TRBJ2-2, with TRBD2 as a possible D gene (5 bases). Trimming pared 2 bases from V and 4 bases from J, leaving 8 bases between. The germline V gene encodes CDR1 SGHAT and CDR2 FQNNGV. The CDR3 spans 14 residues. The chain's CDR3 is CASSLLGSTGELFF. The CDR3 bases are TGTGCCAGCAGCTTACTTGGGAGCACCGGGGAGCTGTTTTTT.

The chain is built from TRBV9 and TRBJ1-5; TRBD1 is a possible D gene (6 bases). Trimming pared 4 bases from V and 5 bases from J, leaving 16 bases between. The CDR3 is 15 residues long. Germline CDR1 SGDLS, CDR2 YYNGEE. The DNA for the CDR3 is TGTGCCAGCAGCCTTGGGGCAGCAGGGGATCAGCCCCAGCATTTT. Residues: CASSLGAAGDQPQHF.

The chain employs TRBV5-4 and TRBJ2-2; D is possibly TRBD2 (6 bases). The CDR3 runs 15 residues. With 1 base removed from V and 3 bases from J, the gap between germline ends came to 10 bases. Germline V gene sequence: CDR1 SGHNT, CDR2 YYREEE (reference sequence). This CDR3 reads CASSLSRDYTGELFF. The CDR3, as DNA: TGTGCCAGCAGCTTGTCCCGGGACTACACCGGGGAGCTGTTTTTT. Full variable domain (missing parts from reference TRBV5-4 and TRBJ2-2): ETGVTQSPTHLIKTRGQQVTLRCSSQSGHNTVSWYQQALGQGPQFIFQYYREEENGRGNFPPRFSGLQFPNYSSELNVNALELDDSALYLCASSLSRDYTGELFFGEGSRLTVL.

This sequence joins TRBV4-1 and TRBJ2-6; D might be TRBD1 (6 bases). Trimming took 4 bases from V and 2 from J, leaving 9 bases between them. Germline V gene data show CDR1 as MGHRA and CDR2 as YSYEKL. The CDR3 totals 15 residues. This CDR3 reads CASSPRGAGANVLTF. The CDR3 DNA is TGCGCCAGCAGCCCCAGGGGAGCTGGGGCCAACGTCCTGACTTTC.

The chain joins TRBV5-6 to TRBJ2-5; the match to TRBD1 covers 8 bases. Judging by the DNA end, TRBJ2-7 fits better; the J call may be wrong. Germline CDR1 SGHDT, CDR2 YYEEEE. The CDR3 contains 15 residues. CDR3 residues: CASSLGTGFTYEQYF. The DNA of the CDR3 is TGTGCCAGCAGCTTGGGGACAGGGTTTACCTACGAGCAGTACTTC.

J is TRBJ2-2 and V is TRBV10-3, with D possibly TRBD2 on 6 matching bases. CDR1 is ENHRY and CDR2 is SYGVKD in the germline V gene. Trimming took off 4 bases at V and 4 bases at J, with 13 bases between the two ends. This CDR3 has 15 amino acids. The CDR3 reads CAISGGQGGTGELFF. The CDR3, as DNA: TGTGCCATCAGTGGGGGCCAGGGAGGCACCGGGGAGCTGTTTTTT.

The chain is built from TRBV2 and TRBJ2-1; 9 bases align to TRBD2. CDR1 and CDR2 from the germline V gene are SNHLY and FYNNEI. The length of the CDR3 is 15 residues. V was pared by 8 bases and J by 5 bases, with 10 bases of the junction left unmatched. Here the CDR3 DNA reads TGTGCCAGCGGCCTAGCGGGAAATCAGAACAATGAGCAGTTCTTC. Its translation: CASGLAGNQNNEQFF.

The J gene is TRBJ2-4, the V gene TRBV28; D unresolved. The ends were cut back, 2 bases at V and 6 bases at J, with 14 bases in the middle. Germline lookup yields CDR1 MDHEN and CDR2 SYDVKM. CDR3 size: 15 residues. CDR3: CASSLDAWAGNIQYF. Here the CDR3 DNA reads TGTGCCAGCAGTTTAGACGCCTGGGCAGGAAACATTCAGTACTTC.

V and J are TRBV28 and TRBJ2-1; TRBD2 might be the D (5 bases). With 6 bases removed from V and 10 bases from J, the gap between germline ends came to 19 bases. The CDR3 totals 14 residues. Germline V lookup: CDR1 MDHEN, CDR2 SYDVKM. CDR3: CASRAGGIRGEQFF. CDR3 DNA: TGTGCCAGCAGGGCGGGCGGCATCCGTGGCGAGCAGTTCTTC. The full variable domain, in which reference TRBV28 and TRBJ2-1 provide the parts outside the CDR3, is DVKVTQSSRYLVKRTGEKVFLECVQDMDHENMFWYRQDPGLGLRLIYFSYDVKMKEKGDIPEGYSVSREKKERFSLILESASTNQTSMYLCASRAGGIRGEQFFGPGTRLTVL.

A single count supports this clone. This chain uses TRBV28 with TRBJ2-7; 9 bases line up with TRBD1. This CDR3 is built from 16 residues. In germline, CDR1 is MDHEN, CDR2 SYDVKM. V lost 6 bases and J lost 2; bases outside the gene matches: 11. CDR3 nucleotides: TGTGCCAGCAGCCCTTCCGGACAGGGGCAGACCTACGAGCAGTACTTC. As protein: CASSPSGQGQTYEQYF.

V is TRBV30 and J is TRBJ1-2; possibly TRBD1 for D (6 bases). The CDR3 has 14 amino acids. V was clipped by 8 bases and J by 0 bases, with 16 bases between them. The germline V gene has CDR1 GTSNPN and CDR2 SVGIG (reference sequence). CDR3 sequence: CARQGNLANYGYTF. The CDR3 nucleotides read TGTGCCCGCCAGGGGAATTTGGCTAACTATGGCTACACCTTC.